The source of this T cell receptor (beta chain) is a study of identical twins. Unique molecular identifiers were in the cDNA, with template-switch universal primer binding. TCRdb re-called the 5' RACE reads through MiXCR, storing one row per CDR3 protein. The sample yields about 470,000 distinct CDR3 sequences, roughly a quarter seen once. Germline-derived CDR1 and CDR2 are DFQATT and SNEGSKA (reference sequence). The CDR3 is 11 amino acids. V lost 3 bases, J lost 7 bases, and 9 bases lay in between. These data were likewise used in another study, on T cells expressing NK-cell markers. That source adds: Sorted T-cell subsets CD3+CD56+NKG2C+, CD3+CD56+NKG2C- and CD3+CD56-NKG2C+ were TCR beta-sequenced. NKG2C+ dominant clonotype frequencies in about 6 donors were roughly 1.0-7.5% of CD8+ T cells.

The sequencing input was CD4+ T cells sorted from blood. The chain employs TRBV20-1 and TRBJ2-5, with D possibly called TRBD1 or TRBD2 (5 bases each). This clonotype was obtained from a woman aged 18-35 years in good health. This chain's CDR3 is CSARGVGTQYF. DNA of the CDR3: TGCAGTGCTAGGGGGGTAGGGACCCAGTACTTC.